These 21 T cell receptor beta chains originate from one sample sequenced in a study of blood T cell repertoires in COVID-19. Generated by immunoSEQ multiplex PCR, the TCRdb table keeps only in-frame clones and is missing some. The sample shows about 300,000 clones, 70% to 90% of them seen only once. The sequenced sample consisted of peripheral blood. The receptors here all came from a woman in her forties or fifties with COVID-19, enrolled during active disease.

This clone was seen a single time. This chain joins TRBV27 and TRBJ2-1, with 12 bases matching TRBD2. The CDR3 is 17 amino acids. Per the germline V gene, CDR1 is MNHEY and CDR2 is SMNVEV (reference sequence). After removal of 7 bases from V and 6 bases from J, the junction contained 13 bases not matched to a gene. The CDR3 region has the DNA TGTGCCAGCAACCCCAAGACTAGCGGGAGATTCTTCAATGAGCAGTTCTTC. Protein product: CASNPKTSGRFFNEQFF.

The chain carries TRBV24-1 and TRBJ1-6, with D unresolved. CDR1 KGHDR and CDR2 SFDVKD come from the germline V gene. CDR3 size: 13 residues. Between the trimmed V and J ends, which lost 2 bases and 8 bases, there was a span of 6 bases. For the CDR3, the DNA is TGTGCCACCAGTGATTCGGAGGATTCACCCCTCCACTTT. This encodes CATSDSEDSPLHF.

This clone has just a few counts. This chain uses TRBV2 with TRBJ1-4; 7 bases agree with TRBD1. The CDR3 loop spans 12 amino acids. Unmatched junction bases numbered 0, after V lost 6 bases and J lost 5 bases. Germline assignment: CDR1 SNHLY and CDR2 FYNNEI. CDR3 DNA: TGTGCCAGCAGACAGGGGAATGAAAAACTGTTTTTT. Protein sequence: CASRQGNEKLFF. The full variable domain, rest sourced from reference TRBV2 and TRBJ1-4, is EPEVTQTPSHQVTQMGQEVILRCVPISNHLYFYWYRQILGQKVEFLVSFYNNEISEKSEIFDDQFSVERPDGSNFTLKIRSTKLEDSAMYFCASRQGNEKLFFGSGTQLSVL.

In this sample, this clone turned up a few times. V is TRBV6-2 or TRBV6-3 and J is TRBJ2-7; unclear D gene. V was clipped by 0 bases and J by 5 bases, with 8 bases between them. The CDR3 loop spans 13 amino acids. In germline, CDR1 is MNHEY, CDR2 SVGEGT. CDR3 nucleotides: TGTGCCAGCAGTTACTCGAGGATCCACGAGCAGTACTTC. Translated, it gives CASSYSRIHEQYF.

The rearrangement uses TRBV3-1 (or the pseudogene TRBV3-2) and TRBJ1-2; D perhaps matches TRBD1 (5 bases). The germline V gene encodes CDR1 LGHDT and CDR2 YNNKEL (reference sequence). Trimming removed 3 bases at V and 4 bases at J, with 12 bases between. The CDR3 runs to 14 residues. Here the CDR3 DNA reads TGTGCCAGCAGCCACAGGGATGTTAGCTATGGCTACACCTTC. Its translation is CASSHRDVSYGYTF.

This clone was seen once. The CDR3 DNA follows: TGCGCCAGCAGCATTCCGACTAGCGGGATTGAAGAGACCCAGTACTTC. Its protein product is CASSIPTSGIEETQYF. The V call is TRBV5-1, the J call TRBJ2-5; 11 bases match TRBD2. Per germline, CDR1 SGHRS and CDR2 YFSETQ. This CDR3 contains 16 residues. The V segment lost 4 bases and the J segment 3 bases; nucleotides outside the gene matches: 8.

The chain uses TRBV18 and TRBJ2-7; 7 positions match TRBD1. CDR1 KGHSH and CDR2 LQKENI come from the germline V gene. The length of the CDR3 is 14 residues. V was pared by 2 bases and J by 3 bases, with 4 bases of the junction left unmatched. CDR3 amino acids: CASSPWDSLYEQYF. The CDR3 region has the DNA TGTGCCAGCTCACCATGGGACAGCCTCTACGAGCAGTACTTC.

The rearrangement uses TRBV19 and TRBJ1-1, with TRBD1 as a possible D gene (5 bases). Germline V CDR1 and CDR2: LNHDA, SQIVND (reference sequence). Trimming took 5 bases from V and 4 from J, leaving 8 bases between them. This CDR3 is 12 amino acids long. The DNA for the CDR3 is TGTGCCAGTAGTGCGGGGGGCACTGAAGCTTTCTTT. This codes for CASSAGGTEAFF.

V usage is TRBV10-2 and J usage is TRBJ2-7; TRBD2 aligns across 10 bases. The V segment lost 3 bases and the J segment 4 bases; nucleotides outside the gene matches: 6. The CDR3 loop spans 15 amino acids. The germline V gene has CDR1 WSHSY and CDR2 SAAADI. The DNA for the CDR3 is TGCGCCAGCAGTGACGGGGTTAGCGGGGGGTACGAGCAGTACTTC. Its translation: CASSDGVSGGYEQYF.

J is TRBJ2-5 and V is TRBV5-1; the match to TRBD2 covers 9 bases. Unmatched junction bases numbered 0, after V lost 2 bases and J lost 1 base. Germline V gene lookup returns CDR1 SGHRS and CDR2 YFSETQ. The CDR3 consists of 14 residues. CDR3 DNA sequence: TGCGCCAGCAGCTTACTAGCGGGCCAAGAGACCCAGTACTTC. Translating it yields CASSLLAGQETQYF.

The chain employs TRBV6-4 and TRBJ2-1; TRBD2 might be the D (6 bases). The germline V gene encodes CDR1 MRHNA and CDR2 SNTAGT. Trimming took 2 bases from V and 6 from J, leaving 14 bases between them. This CDR3 is built from 15 residues. The CDR3 sequence: CASSDGSGAPNEQFF. The CDR3 bases are TGTGCCAGCAGTGACGGCTCGGGAGCGCCCAATGAGCAGTTCTTC.

The V and J genes are TRBV4-2 and TRBJ2-3; 12 bases agree with TRBD2. Germline CDR1 is LGHNA and CDR2 is YNFKEQ. Trimming took 1 base from V and 2 from J; bases not matched to a gene: 4. CDR3 length: 17 residues. CDR3 sequence: CASSQGLAGVYTDTQYF. The CDR3 DNA reads TGTGCCAGCAGCCAAGGACTAGCGGGAGTATACACAGATACGCAGTATTTT.

The J gene is TRBJ2-1, the V gene TRBV7-3; 9 nucleotides align to TRBD2. The CDR3 runs to 20 residues. The trim removed 2 bases at V and 0 bases at J, leaving 14 bases unmatched. CDR1 and CDR2 from the germline V gene are SGHTA and FQGTGA. The CDR3: CASSLWGPGLAEGSYNEQFF. CDR3 nucleotides: TGTGCCAGCAGCTTATGGGGACCGGGACTAGCAGAAGGCTCCTACAATGAGCAGTTCTTC.

The chain combines TRBV19 with TRBJ2-1, with D maybe TRBD2 (6 bases). The germline V gene encodes CDR1 LNHDA and CDR2 SQIVND (reference sequence). The CDR3 spans 13 residues. V was pared by 7 bases and J by 9 bases, with 16 bases between. For the CDR3, the DNA is TGTGCCAGTACGATGGGGGGAGGCCTTGAGCAGTTCTTC. Its protein is CASTMGGGLEQFF.

The V and J genes are TRBV19 and TRBJ1-2; maybe TRBD1 (6 bases). V was cut by 3 bases and J by 4 bases, with 18 bases left in between. This CDR3 region has 16 residues. The germline gives CDR1 LNHDA, CDR2 SQIVND (reference sequence). DNA for the CDR3: TGTGCCAGTAGTATGACAGGAACCTTGGGTTCCTATGGCTACACCTTC. Encoded protein: CASSMTGTLGSYGYTF.

The rearrangement links TRBV27 to TRBJ2-5; 12 bases fit TRBD1. The junction had 3 bases not matched to a gene; V was cut back by 3 bases and J by 1 base. The CDR3 runs 16 residues. Germline CDR1 is MNHEY and CDR2 is SMNVEV (reference sequence). The DNA for the CDR3 is TGTGCCAGCAGTTTGGAGGGACAGGGGGCCCAAGAGACCCAGTACTTC. It codes for CASSLEGQGAQETQYF.

This rearrangement joins TRBV5-1 to TRBJ2-6; TRBD1 matches 9 bases. Germline values: CDR1 SGHRS, CDR2 YFSETQ. V shed 0 bases and J 2 bases; nucleotides not matched to a gene: 3. The CDR3 runs 17 residues. The CDR3: CASSLADRGTGANVLTF. The CDR3 nucleotides read TGCGCCAGCAGCTTGGCGGACAGGGGAACTGGGGCCAACGTCCTGACTTTC.

This chain joins TRBV4-3 and TRBJ2-7; no clear D. The CDR3 runs to 14 residues. CDR1 and CDR2 (germline): LGHNA, YSLEER. Trimming removed 4 bases at V and 1 base at J, with 11 bases between. The CDR3 sequence: CASSPQSGSYEQYF. The CDR3 nucleotides are TGCGCCAGCAGCCCGCAGTCCGGGTCCTACGAGCAGTACTTC.

This clone was recorded a few times. The chain combines TRBV7-2 with TRBJ1-2, with 7 positions matching TRBD1. Germline V lookup: CDR1 SGHTA, CDR2 FQGNSA. This CDR3 has 15 residues. V was clipped by 5 bases and J by 7 bases; unmatched bases: 13. Written as DNA, the CDR3 is TGTGCCAGCAGCCCCAGAGTAAGACAGGGTCGTGGCTACACCTTC. Amino acids: CASSPRVRQGRGYTF.

The chain recombines TRBV5-1 with TRBJ2-3; D unresolved. V lost 0 bases, J lost 4 bases, and 12 bases lay in between. CDR1 is SGHRS, CDR2 YFSETQ, per germline. The CDR3 is 15 residues long. CDR3 sequence (DNA): TGCGCCAGCAGCTTGGATTTTAGTATCGCAGATACGCAGTATTTT. As protein: CASSLDFSIADTQYF.

This sequence joins TRBV19 and TRBJ1-5, with D unclear. With 4 bases removed from V and 2 bases from J, the gap between germline ends came to 12 bases. The germline V gene has CDR1 LNHDA and CDR2 SQIVND (reference sequence). CDR3 length: 15 residues. This CDR3 is CASSTESFGNQPQHF. The DNA for the CDR3 is TGTGCCAGTAGTACGGAGAGCTTCGGCAATCAGCCCCAGCATTTT.